This T cell receptor beta chain emerged from a study of STAT5B mutations in CD4+ large granular lymphocyte leukemia. Broader study findings: TRBV06-family usage was enriched in top patient clones (8/27) versus controls (2/35).

Trimming took off 1 base at V and 0 bases at J, with 6 bases between the two ends. The CDR3 is 13 residues long. The germline gives CDR1 GTSNPN, CDR2 SVGIG (reference sequence). As to this clone: The antigen is not known.

Sequencing was performed with immunoSEQ multiplex PCR; in TCRdb, only in-frame clones are kept and a portion is missing. The sample lists about 30,000 clones, approximately 73% occurring once. Controls came from buffy coats of healthy blood donors. The receptor comes from a human donor in good health. The chain links TRBV30 to TRBJ1-2; D unclear. Sequenced sample: CD4+ T cells from blood buffy coats. The CDR3 here is CAWSGQPNYGYTF. The CDR3 region has the DNA TGTGCCTGGAGTGGCCAGCCTAACTATGGCTACACCTTC.